The 32 T cell receptor beta chains given below trace back to one sample, sequenced in a study of cytomegalovirus exposure and HLA in healthy donors. A multiplex PCR was run with 60 Vbeta primers and 13 Jbeta primers. Generated by immunoSEQ multiplex PCR, the TCRdb table keeps only in-frame clones and is missing some. The data show around 150,000 clones, with 77% seen just once and 2% to 2.5% held by the top ten. Specimen: PBMCs. The receptors stem from a man aged 50-59 years in good health and CMV-seropositive.

The chain carries TRBV7-2 and TRBJ2-7; D is unclear. The CDR3 has 13 amino acids. V was pared by 2 bases and J by 3 bases, with 8 bases between. CDR1 and CDR2 (germline): SGHTA, FQGNSA. CDR3 protein: CASSLSPLYEQYF. In nucleotides, the CDR3 is TGTGCCAGCAGCTTATCCCCTCTCTACGAGCAGTACTTC. Variable domain in full (rest from reference TRBV7-2 and TRBJ2-7): GAGVSQSPSNKVTEKGKDVELRCDPISGHTALYWYRQSLGQGLEFLIYFQGNSAPDKSGLPSDRFSAERTGGSVSTLTIQRTQQEDSAVYLCASSLSPLYEQYFGPGTRLTVT.

The J gene is TRBJ2-5, the V gene TRBV7-9, with TRBD1 matching over 7 bases. V dropped 4 bases and J dropped 7; count of bases not matched to a gene: 9. The CDR3 length is 14 residues. In germline, CDR1 is SEHNR, CDR2 FQNEAQ (reference sequence). The CDR3 loop is CASSSPGQWGTQYF. For the CDR3, the DNA is TGTGCCAGCAGCTCTCCGGGACAGTGGGGGACCCAGTACTTC.

The chain employs TRBV9 and TRBJ2-2; TRBD2 aligns across 7 bases. V trimming: 2 bases; J trimming: 5 bases; junction bases outside the gene matches: 6. CDR1 and CDR2 from the germline V gene are SGDLS and YYNGEE. The CDR3 is 15 amino acids. The CDR3 coding sequence is TGTGCCAGCAGCGTGGGCGGGGGTGGGACCGGGGAGCTGTTTTTT. This encodes CASSVGGGGTGELFF.

The chain combines TRBV6-1 with TRBJ1-5, with D unclear. Germline CDR1 reads MNHNS; CDR2 reads SASEGT. There are 14 residues in the CDR3. V was pared by 2 bases and J by 3 bases, with 8 bases between. CDR3 region: CASSEMRFNQPQHF. The CDR3 coding sequence is TGTGCCAGCAGTGAAATGAGATTCAATCAGCCCCAGCATTTT.

This clone was found a few times. The genes are TRBV27 and TRBJ2-1; D might be TRBD2 (7 bases). Germline V CDR1 and CDR2: MNHEY, SMNVEV (reference sequence). The V gene lost 2 bases and the J gene lost 0 bases, with 8 bases spanning the gap. The CDR3 loop spans 15 amino acids. The DNA of the CDR3 is TGTGCCAGCAGTTTAGCGGGGGCCTCCTACAATGAGCAGTTCTTC. Translated, it gives CASSLAGASYNEQFF.

This sequence joins TRBV7-6 and TRBJ2-1; 14 positions agree with TRBD2. This CDR3 is built from 15 residues. Germline assignment: CDR1 SGHVS and CDR2 FNYEAQ. The V segment lost 5 bases and the J segment 7 bases; nucleotides outside the gene matches: 4. The DNA for the CDR3 is TGTGCCAGCAGCCAGGGGACTAGCGGGGGAAATGAGCAGTTCTTC. Its translation: CASSQGTSGGNEQFF.

The table lists this clone with a count of one. The V and J genes are TRBV5-1 and TRBJ2-2; 9 positions agree with TRBD2. CDR1 is SGHRS and CDR2 is YFSETQ in the germline V gene. The CDR3 contains 16 residues. Trimming took 0 bases from V and 7 from J; bases not matched to a gene: 7. As DNA, the CDR3 is TGCGCCAGCAGCTTGGCGGCGGGGGGGGCTGGCGGGGAGCTGTTTTTT. Amino acid sequence: CASSLAAGGAGGELFF. Using reference TRBV5-1 and TRBJ2-2 for the parts outside the CDR3, the full variable domain is KAGVTQTPRYLIKTRGQQVTLSCSPISGHRSVSWYQQTPGQGLQFLFEYFSETQRNKGNFPGRFSGRQFSNSRSEMNVSTLELGDSALYLCASSLAAGGAGGELFFGEGSRLTVL.

The chain has TRBV6-4 and TRBJ1-6; D may be TRBD1 (5 bases). In germline, CDR1 is MRHNA, CDR2 SNTAGT. V gave up 4 bases and J gave up 8 bases, with 12 bases separating them. This CDR3 has 14 amino acids. CDR3 sequence reads: CASSVRGTDSPLHF. The DNA for the CDR3 is TGTGCCAGCAGTGTCCGGGGGACGGATTCACCCCTCCACTTT.

This clone came up a few times. The rearrangement links TRBV9 to TRBJ1-1; 8 bases agree with TRBD1. The CDR3 length is 18 residues. Trimming cost V 3 bases and J 5 bases; bases outside gene matches: 18. Germline V gene lookup returns CDR1 SGDLS and CDR2 YYNGEE. The DNA for the CDR3 is TGTGCCAGCAGCGGTCCGGGACAGGTCGAATTATGGCATACTGAAGCTTTCTTT. Translation: CASSGPGQVELWHTEAFF.

The V and J genes are TRBV7-7 and TRBJ2-5; 8 nucleotides match TRBD2. V gave up 5 bases and J gave up 5 bases; unmatched junction bases: 10. The germline CDR1 and CDR2 sequences are SSHAT and FNYEAQ (reference sequence). This CDR3 region has 15 residues. CDR3 amino acids: CASSARGGLGETQYF. The CDR3 DNA follows: TGTGCCAGCAGCGCCCGGGGGGGCCTTGGGGAGACCCAGTACTTC.

The chain has TRBV7-2 and TRBJ1-1; D perhaps matches TRBD1 (6 bases). This CDR3 comprises 14 residues. Trimming removed 1 base from V and 8 bases from J, with 14 bases in between. Per germline, CDR1 SGHTA and CDR2 FQGNSA. This chain's CDR3 is CASSLGGGPLEAFF. The CDR3 bases are TGTGCCAGCAGCTTAGGGGGGGGCCCTCTAGAAGCTTTCTTT.

The chain joins TRBV4-3 to TRBJ2-7; tentative D call: TRBD1 (6 bases). The V end lost 0 bases, the J end lost 2 bases, and 11 bases lay between the germline ends. CDR1 and CDR2 (germline): LGHNA, YSLEER. This CDR3 region has 15 residues. CDR3 region: CASSQEQGIPYEQYF. In nucleotides, the CDR3 is TGCGCCAGCAGCCAAGAACAGGGAATACCCTACGAGCAGTACTTC.

The DNA of the CDR3 is TGTGCCAGTAGTATTTCGGTCTATTATAGCAATCAGCCCCAGCATTTT. Its translation is CASSISVYYSNQPQHF. This chain uses TRBV19 with TRBJ1-5; D remains ambiguous. The V and J ends lost 3 bases and 0 bases respectively, with 12 bases between them. The CDR3 sequence is 16 residues long. Germline lookup yields CDR1 LNHDA and CDR2 SQIVND (reference sequence).

The rearrangement uses TRBV6-5 and TRBJ2-7; a possible D gene is TRBD1 (7 bases). V was shortened by 2 bases and J by 2 bases, with 10 bases between the two germline ends. The CDR3 runs to 14 residues. The germline V gene encodes CDR1 MNHEY and CDR2 SVGAGI. The CDR3 DNA is TGTGCCAGCAGTTACGGCAGGGGGGCCTACGAGCAGTACTTC. This gives the protein CASSYGRGAYEQYF.

The chain links TRBV5-6 to TRBJ1-3; 8 bases are shared with TRBD1. Germline V gene sequence: CDR1 SGHDT, CDR2 YYEEEE. CDR3 length: 15 residues. The J segment lost 0 bases and the V segment lost 3 bases, leaving 2 bases of the junction unmatched. The CDR3 sequence is CASSSRGHSGNTIYF. The DNA of the CDR3 is TGTGCCAGCAGCTCCAGGGGGCACTCTGGAAACACCATATATTTT. The full variable domain, its missing parts supplied by reference TRBV5-6 and TRBJ1-3, is DAGVTQSPTHLIKTRGQQVTLRCSPKSGHDTVSWYQQALGQGPQFIFQYYEEEERQRGNFPDRFSGHQFPNYSSELNVNALLLGDSALYLCASSSRGHSGNTIYFGEGSWLTVV.

The chain recombines TRBV11-1 with TRBJ2-5, with D maybe TRBD2 (6 bases). The CDR3 is made up of 14 amino acids. Per the germline V gene, CDR1 is SGHAT and CDR2 is FQDESV (reference sequence). Between the trimmed V and J ends, which lost 5 bases and 5 bases, there was a span of 15 bases. The CDR3 loop is CASSPPPAGETQYF. CDR3 coding DNA: TGTGCCAGCAGCCCTCCTCCGGCGGGGGAGACCCAGTACTTC.

The chain recombines TRBV11-2 with TRBJ2-2; the match to TRBD2 covers 12 bases. Germline V gene lookup returns CDR1 SGHAT and CDR2 FQNNGV. V was clipped by 5 bases and J by 6 bases; unmatched bases: 7. The CDR3 consists of 16 residues. For the CDR3, the DNA is TGTGCCAGCAGCCCTCTAGCGGGGGGGCCCTCCGGGGAGCTGTTTTTT. Its protein is CASSPLAGGPSGELFF.

The chain is built from TRBV4-1 and TRBJ1-6, with 8 positions matching TRBD1. The CDR3 has 17 amino acids. Germline CDR1 reads MGHRA; CDR2 reads YSYEKL. Trimming took 2 bases from V and 9 from J; bases not matched to a gene: 12. CDR3 region: CASSQLIGRTGTSPLHF. The DNA of the CDR3 is TGCGCCAGCAGCCAATTAATCGGCCGGACAGGGACTTCACCCCTCCACTTT.

This clone has more than one count but fewer than ten. V and J are TRBV9 and TRBJ1-6; a possible D gene is TRBD1 (6 bases). The V gene's germline CDR1 is SGDLS and CDR2 YYNGEE. The CDR3 runs 14 residues. V lost 3 bases to trimming and J lost 10 bases, with 14 bases between them. The CDR3 nucleotides are TGTGCCAGCAGCGCCCAACAGGGTGGATCACCCCTCCACTTT. This translates into CASSAQQGGSPLHF.

The V gene is TRBV5-1, the J gene TRBJ2-2, with TRBD1 matching 7 bases. CDR1 is SGHRS and CDR2 is YFSETQ in the germline V gene. After removal of 6 bases from V and 5 bases from J, the junction contained 7 bases not matched to a gene. This CDR3 is 14 amino acids long. CDR3 nucleotides: TGCGCCAGCACAGAGGGGGCGCGAACCGGGGAGCTGTTTTTT. This gives the protein CASTEGARTGELFF.

A few counts support this clone. At one end, the junction sequence differs from germline, possibly due to a read error. This chain connects TRBV7-2 to TRBJ2-5; possibly TRBD2 for D (5 bases). The J call may be faulty, since TRBJ2-7 better matches the DNA end. Germline assignment: CDR1 SGHTA and CDR2 FQGNSA. The length of the CDR3 is 14 residues. The CDR3 region has the DNA TGTGCCAGCAGCCCTCAGGCTAGCTCCCACGAGCAGTACTTC. It yields the protein CASSPQASSHEQYF.

The chain recombines TRBV27 with TRBJ2-1; 7 positions agree with TRBD1. After removal of 7 bases from V and 6 bases from J, the junction contained 12 bases not matched to a gene. Per germline, CDR1 MNHEY and CDR2 SMNVEV (reference sequence). This CDR3 has 15 residues. The CDR3 reads CASTPDRPSGNEQFF. The DNA for the CDR3 is TGTGCCAGCACGCCGGACAGGCCCTCGGGCAATGAGCAGTTCTTC.

The CDR3, as DNA: TGCGCCAGCAGTGGGAAGGACAGGGAATATAGCAATCAGCCCCAGCATTTT. As protein: CASSGKDREYSNQPQHF. This chain connects TRBV10-2 to TRBJ1-5, with 8 bases matching TRBD1. The V and J ends lost 4 bases and 0 bases, in that order; junction bases with no gene match: 8. CDR1 is WSHSY and CDR2 is SAAADI in the germline V gene. This CDR3 is built from 17 residues.

This chain connects TRBV29-1 to TRBJ1-2; 7 bases match TRBD1. The CDR3 has 15 amino acids. Looked up from germline, CDR1 is SQVTM and CDR2 is ANQGSEA. V lost 5 bases, J lost 3 bases, and 12 bases stayed unmatched. CDR3 sequence reads: CSVSKGQRAYYGYTF. CDR3 coding DNA: TGCAGCGTTTCAAAGGGACAGCGCGCTTACTATGGCTACACCTTC.

The CDR3 spells CAISIPGGRGLGGYTF. In DNA, the CDR3 is TGTGCCATCAGTATCCCGGGGGGCAGGGGGCTCGGCGGCTACACCTTC. The J gene is TRBJ1-2, the V gene TRBV10-3, with 8 positions matching TRBD1. Trimming cost V 5 bases and J 8 bases; bases outside gene matches: 16. The CDR3 runs to 16 residues. Germline values: CDR1 ENHRY, CDR2 SYGVKD.

The genes are TRBV7-9 and TRBJ1-2, with D possibly TRBD1 on 6 matching bases. The CDR3 runs to 15 residues. V gave up 1 base and J gave up 3 bases, with 12 bases separating them. CDR1 and CDR2 (germline): SEHNR, FQNEAQ (reference sequence). As DNA, the CDR3 is TGTGCCAGCAGCTTAGGCGGGGGCGCAGACTATGGCTACACCTTC. Translating it yields CASSLGGGADYGYTF. The complete variable domain, with remaining parts taken from reference TRBV7-9 and TRBJ1-2, reads DTGVSQNPRHKITKRGQNVTFRCDPISEHNRLYWYRQTLGQGPEFLTYFQNEAQLEKSRLLSDRFSAERPKGSFSTLEIQRTEQGDSAMYLCASSLGGGADYGYTFGSGTRLTVV.

The chain couples TRBV5-4 to TRBJ2-1, with 8 nucleotides matching TRBD2. Germline loops: CDR1 SGHNT, CDR2 YYREEE (reference sequence). V lost 5 bases and J lost 10; bases outside the gene matches: 5. The CDR3 contains 12 residues. CDR3 sequence reads: CASSLLAEEQFF. As DNA, the CDR3 is TGTGCCAGCAGTTTACTAGCGGAAGAGCAGTTCTTC. The variable domain in full, completed from reference TRBV5-4 and TRBJ2-1, reads ETGVTQSPTHLIKTRGQQVTLRCSSQSGHNTVSWYQQALGQGPQFIFQYYREEENGRGNFPPRFSGLQFPNYSSELNVNALELDDSALYLCASSLLAEEQFFGPGTRLTVL.

The chain employs TRBV5-1 and TRBJ2-5; TRBD1 agrees at 9 bases. J lost 5 bases, V lost 1 base, and 9 bases had no gene match. The CDR3 loop spans 16 amino acids. Germline loops: CDR1 SGHRS, CDR2 YFSETQ. In DNA, the CDR3 is TGCGCCAGCAGCTTGACTCCACAGGGGGCGGGTGAGACCCAGTACTTC. It specifies CASSLTPQGAGETQYF.

V gene TRBV11-2 combines with J gene TRBJ2-4, with 7 bases lining up with TRBD2. Unmatched junction bases numbered 6, after V lost 3 bases and J lost 4 bases. Germline assignment: CDR1 SGHAT and CDR2 FQNNGV. There are 15 residues in the CDR3. CDR3 loop: CASSLSDGGKNIQYF. In DNA form, the CDR3 reads TGTGCCAGCAGCTTGTCCGACGGGGGGAAAAACATTCAGTACTTC.

The chain couples TRBV19 to TRBJ2-2, with D maybe TRBD1 (5 bases). Germline loops: CDR1 LNHDA, CDR2 SQIVND (reference sequence). The CDR3 spans 15 residues. Deletions cut 10 bases from V and 1 base from J, with 16 bases between. As DNA, the CDR3 is TGTGCCATCCCGCTAGGACAACTGAACACCGGGGAGCTGTTTTTT. Translated: CAIPLGQLNTGELFF.

This chain joins TRBV9 and TRBJ2-3; D is possibly TRBD2 (6 bases). The CDR3 runs 16 residues. Trimming shortened V by 6 bases and J by 0 bases, and 17 bases separated the two germline ends. Germline lookup yields CDR1 SGDLS and CDR2 YYNGEE. In DNA form, the CDR3 reads TGTGCCAGCACCGTGGGGGGTTTCCTTAGCACAGATACGCAGTATTTT. It yields the protein CASTVGGFLSTDTQYF.

This chain joins TRBV28 and TRBJ1-3, with D possibly matching TRBD1 (5 bases). Per germline, CDR1 MDHEN and CDR2 SYDVKM. V shed 5 bases and J shed 0 bases, with 14 bases lying between them. CDR3 length equals 16 residues. The chain's CDR3 is CASSAQTAVSGNTIYF. CDR3 in DNA: TGTGCCAGCAGTGCCCAGACAGCCGTCTCTGGAAACACCATATATTTT.